Listed below are T cell receptor beta chains from one sample, sequenced in a study of T cells after yellow fever vaccination. TCRdb analysed the 5' RACE reads with MiXCR anew, one entry per CDR3 protein. The repertoire consists of roughly 68,000 distinct CDR3 sequences, with about 6.5% occurring once and the leading ten covering about 40%. Material: CD8+ T cells sorted from PBMCs, obtained about 49 days after the first yellow fever vaccination. The receptor set was obtained from a young man who received the YFV17D yellow fever vaccine. The conserved cysteine and the conserved F or W are not part of the CDR3 here. The order of the fields is V gene, J gene, CDR3 protein.

TRBV6-5	TRBJ2-3	ASSYDSGTDTQY
TRBV19	TRBJ2-1	ATRTGYIGEQF
TRBV20-1	TRBJ1-1	SAREFQGVAEAF
TRBV12-3/TRBV12-4	TRBJ2-1	ASSPRRVAGLSSYNEQF
TRBV6-2/TRBV6-3	TRBJ2-3	ASTIRMGVTDTQY
TRBV29-1	TRBJ2-2	SATLTGTGELF
TRBV27	TRBJ2-5	ASSLSGVETQY
TRBV7-2	TRBJ2-6	ASSGQGAPPVYLSPGANVLT
TRBV7-9	TRBJ1-1	ASSSAVNTEAF
TRBV24-1	TRBJ2-2	ATSDLEGANTGELF
TRBV11-2	TRBJ2-4	ASSLSAGVNIQY
TRBV10-3	TRBJ1-4	AITAGGGNEKLF
TRBV20-1	TRBJ2-5	SAESGGGVETQY
TRBV7-9	TRBJ1-2	ASSKQGTHRFGYT
TRBV27	TRBJ2-1	ASSLRLASYNEQF
TRBV4-3	TRBJ2-3	ASSQRGWGEITDTQY
TRBV5-5	TRBJ2-1	ASSLGGPAIVSYNEQF
TRBV7-9	TRBJ2-3	ASSRQGSPDTQY
TRBV5-6	TRBJ2-1	ASSSPGTGNHEQF